This T cell receptor (beta chain) was recorded in a study of cytomegalovirus exposure and HLA in healthy donors. The CDR3 has 12 amino acids. Trimming left V 3 bases short and J 5 bases short, with 4 bases between. The germline CDR1 and CDR2 sequences are SGHDN and FVKESK. Notes on this clone: Its antigen is as yet unknown.

Notes on the study in general: Rates of TCR association differed by HLA locus in a later analysis, with DRB1 highest and HLA-C lowest. Reports indicate that TCR beta sequences accurately predicted the HLA-A and HLA-B alleles of most subjects. A later analysis found that most CMV-associated TCR beta chains appeared HLA-restricted.

In the PCR, 60 Vbeta and 13 Jbeta primers were used. Clones were read by immunoSEQ multiplex PCR, and TCRdb kept only the in-frame ones, dropping some. The repertoire holds a few hundred thousand clones, over 65% seen once, with less than 20% in the top ten. The sequence derives from a man aged 35-49 years in good health and CMV-seronegative. Sequencing input: PBMCs. The chain carries TRBV14 and TRBJ1-4; D remains ambiguous. In DNA, the CDR3 is TGTGCCAGCAGCCATTTAAATGAAAAACTGTTTTTT. Amino acid sequence: CASSHLNEKLFF. Complete variable domain (other parts from reference TRBV14 and TRBJ1-4): EAGVTQFPSHSVIEKGQTVTLRCDPISGHDNLYWYRRVMGKEIKFLLHFVKESKQDESGMPNNRFLAERTGGTYSTLKVQPAELEDSGVYFCASSHLNEKLFFGSGTQLSVL.